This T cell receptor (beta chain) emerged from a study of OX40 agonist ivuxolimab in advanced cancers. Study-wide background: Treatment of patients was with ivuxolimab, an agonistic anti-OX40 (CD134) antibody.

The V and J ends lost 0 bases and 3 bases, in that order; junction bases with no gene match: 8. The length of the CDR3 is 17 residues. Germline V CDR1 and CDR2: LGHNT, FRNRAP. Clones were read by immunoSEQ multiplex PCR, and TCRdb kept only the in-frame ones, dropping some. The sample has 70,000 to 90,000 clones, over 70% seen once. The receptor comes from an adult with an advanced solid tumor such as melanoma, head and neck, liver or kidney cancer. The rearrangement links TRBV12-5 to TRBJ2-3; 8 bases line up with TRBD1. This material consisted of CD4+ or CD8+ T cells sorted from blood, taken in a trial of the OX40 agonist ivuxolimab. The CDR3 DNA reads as TGTGCTAGTGGTTTGGTACTATCCGGACAGGGAACAGATACGCAGTATTTT. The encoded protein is CASGLVLSGQGTDTQYF.